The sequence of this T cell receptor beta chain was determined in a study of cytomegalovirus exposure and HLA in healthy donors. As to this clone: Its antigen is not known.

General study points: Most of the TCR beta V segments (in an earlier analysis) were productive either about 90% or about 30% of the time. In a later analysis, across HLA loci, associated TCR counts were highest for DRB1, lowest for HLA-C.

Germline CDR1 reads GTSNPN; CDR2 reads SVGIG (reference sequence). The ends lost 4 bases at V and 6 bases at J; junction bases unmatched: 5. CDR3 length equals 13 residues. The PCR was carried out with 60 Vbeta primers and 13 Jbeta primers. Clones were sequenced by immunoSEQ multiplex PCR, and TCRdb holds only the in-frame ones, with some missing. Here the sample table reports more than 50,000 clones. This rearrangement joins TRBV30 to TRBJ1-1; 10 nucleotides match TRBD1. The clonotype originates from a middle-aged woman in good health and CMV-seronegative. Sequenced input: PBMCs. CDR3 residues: CAWTRQGAAEAFF. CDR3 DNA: TGTGCCTGGACCCGACAGGGGGCGGCTGAAGCTTTCTTT.